This is a list of T cell receptor beta chains from one sample in a study of blood T cell repertoires in COVID-19. Clones were read by immunoSEQ multiplex PCR, and TCRdb kept only the in-frame ones, dropping some. The table has 250,000 to 350,000 clones, almost 90% seen once. Sequenced material: peripheral blood. Source of these receptors: a woman aged 25 to 39 with COVID-19, enrolled during active disease. Both conserved end residues are part of each CDR3. Each record gives: J gene, D gene, clone size, V gene, CDR3 DNA, CDR3 protein. The D gene is left open where the match is weak. Size values are once, few and many counts, or a class for expanded clones, and some rows have none.

TRBJ1-5,.,.,TRBV6-1,TGTGCCAGCAGTGAAGCAGGGGCGCGGCAGCCCCAGCATTTT,CASSEAGARQPQHF
TRBJ1-1,.,.,TRBV19,TGTGCCAGTAGCCCCGGCACTGAAGCTTTCTTT,CASSPGTEAFF
TRBJ2-3,TRBD1,.,TRBV5-1,TGCGCCAGCCGAGGGACAGTCACAGATACGCAGTATTTT,CASRGTVTDTQYF
TRBJ2-3,TRBD2,.,TRBV5-8,TGTGCCAGCAGCTTGGATTTATGGACTAGCGGGTATACGCAGTATTTT,CASSLDLWTSGYTQYF
TRBJ1-6,TRBD1,.,TRBV6-5,TGTGCCAGCAGTTATGGGGACAGGGGGCTGTCACCCCTCCACTTT,CASSYGDRGLSPLHF
TRBJ2-7,.,.,TRBV6-1,TGTGCCAGCAGTGAGGAGGGCTGGGACGAGCAGTACTTC,CASSEEGWDEQYF
TRBJ1-2,.,.,TRBV16,TGTGCCAGCAGCCAATCTTCAGGTGGAAACTCTAACTATGGCTACACCTTC,CASSQSSGGNSNYGYTF
TRBJ2-7,TRBD2,.,TRBV18,TGTGCCAGCCGTACGGGACTAGCGGGACTCGAGCAGTACTTC,CASRTGLAGLEQYF
TRBJ2-5,TRBD2,.,TRBV4-1,TGCGCCAGCTCCTCTCCGGGAGGGGAGACCCAGTACTTC,CASSSPGGETQYF
TRBJ2-2,.,.,TRBV5-6,TGTGCCAGCAGCTCCGGGTGGGTCGGGGAGCTGTTTTTT,CASSSGWVGELFF
TRBJ2-7,TRBD2,.,TRBV4-2,TGTGCCAGCAGCCATCAAGCGGGAGTCCCCTACGAGCAGTACTTC,CASSHQAGVPYEQYF
TRBJ2-7,.,.,TRBV4-2,TGTGCCAGCAGCGAACTAGCCTCCTACGAGCAGTACTTC,CASSELASYEQYF
TRBJ2-1,TRBD2,once,TRBV10-2,TGCGCCAGCCGGGGGAGGGCCAGTAGCTCCTACAATGAGCAGTTCTTC,CASRGRASSSYNEQFF
TRBJ2-2,TRBD2,.,TRBV7-9,TGTGCCAGCAGCTTCGACGGCGGGGAGGGCACCGGGGAGCTGTTTTTT,CASSFDGGEGTGELFF
TRBJ1-4,.,once,TRBV3-1/TRBV3-2,TGTGCCAGCAGCAAGAAACAGGTGGGGGGGACTAATGAAAAACTGTTTTTT,CASSKKQVGGTNEKLFF
TRBJ2-3,.,.,TRBV7-2,TGTGCCAGCAGCTTCAATCCGGTCACAGATACGCAGTATTTT,CASSFNPVTDTQYF
TRBJ1-2,.,few,TRBV2,TGTGCCACGTCGGGAGGGGTGGACACCTTC,CATSGGVDTF
TRBJ1-3,TRBD1,.,TRBV5-1,TGCGCCAGCAGCTGGGGGACAGGACCCTCTGGAAACACCATATATTTT,CASSWGTGPSGNTIYF
TRBJ2-7,.,.,TRBV7-9,TGTGCCAGCAGCTTAGCCGGGGGCGGGGGCTACGAGCAGTACTTC,CASSLAGGGGYEQYF
TRBJ1-1,TRBD1,.,TRBV19,TGTGCCAGTAGTCCCTACAGGGGACTTATGAACACTGAAGCTTTCTTT,CASSPYRGLMNTEAFF
TRBJ2-2,TRBD2,.,TRBV9,TGTGCCAGCAGTTTGTTGCGGGAGCACACCGGGGAGCTGTTTTTT,CASSLLREHTGELFF
TRBJ2-7,.,.,TRBV5-1,TGCGCCAGCACCAACAGGGCGAAACCCTTTAACGAGCAGTACTTC,CASTNRAKPFNEQYF
TRBJ1-5,.,.,TRBV2,TGTGCCAGCAGTGAGGCTTATAGCAATCAGCCCCAGCATTTT,CASSEAYSNQPQHF
TRBJ1-4,TRBD1,.,TRBV5-1,TGCGCCAGCAGCTTTGCAGGGGGCGATGAAAAACTGTTTTTT,CASSFAGGDEKLFF
TRBJ1-6,TRBD1,.,TRBV18,TGTGCCAGCTCAGGACAGGGGCTCGTAAATTCACCCCTCCACTTT,CASSGQGLVNSPLHF
TRBJ2-3,TRBD2,.,TRBV28,TGTGCCAGCAGTCTTCGGGGGCGGGAGGCTTTCACAGATACGCAGTATTTT,CASSLRGREAFTDTQYF